These 20 T cell receptor beta chains were all obtained from the same sample, sequenced in a study of T-cell reconstitution after alpha-beta-depleted transplantation in children. Library preparation (for TCRbeta) was performed with unique molecular identifiers. TCRdb re-analysed the PCR reads in MiXCR, keeping a single row per CDR3 protein. This sample carries approximately 270,000 distinct CDR3 sequences, approximately 9.8% of them seen once, and the ten largest clones take over 9%. Sequencing used PBMCs from the stem cell graft donor, obtained from the stem cell graft. These receptors were taken from a human donor who donated a stem cell graft to a child with SCID.

The chain recombines TRBV5-1 with TRBJ1-4; D gene uncertain. V gave up 0 bases and J gave up 5 bases, with 11 bases separating them. The CDR3 is made up of 15 amino acids. Per the germline V gene, CDR1 is SGHRS and CDR2 is YFSETQ. DNA of the CDR3: TGCGCCAGCAGCTTGGAGGGCGACCACAATGAAAAACTGTTTTTT. Its translation: CASSLEGDHNEKLFF.

The genes are TRBV5-1 and TRBJ2-1, with 11 bases that match TRBD2. CDR1 is SGHRS, CDR2 YFSETQ, per germline. The V gene end was trimmed by 0 bases and the J gene end by 15 bases; junction bases not matched to a gene: 8. The CDR3 totals 14 residues. CDR3 region: CASSLEGSGGDAFF. The CDR3 DNA is TGCGCCAGCAGCTTGGAGGGTAGCGGGGGGGACGCGTTCTTC.

In this sample, this clonotype turned up many times. V is TRBV12-3 or TRBV12-4 and J is TRBJ2-2, with TRBD2 as a possible D gene (6 bases). This CDR3 is built from 15 residues. Trimming took 3 bases from V and 2 from J, leaving 10 bases between them. CDR3 region: CASSFAGRNTGELFF. CDR3 in DNA: TGTGCCAGCAGTTTTGCGGGGCGTAACACCGGGGAGCTGTTTTTT.

The sample holds a few counts of this clonotype. The chain employs TRBV7-6 and TRBJ2-2, with D possibly matching TRBD1 (5 bases). Germline CDR1 reads SGHVS; CDR2 reads FNYEAQ. The length of the CDR3 is 15 residues. The V end lost 5 bases, the J end lost 4 bases, and 14 bases lay between the germline ends. The CDR3 DNA reads TGTGCCAGCAGCCTGGACACGGACGGCACCGGGGAGCTGTTTTTT. It translates to CASSLDTDGTGELFF.

The chain combines TRBV7-9 with TRBJ2-7, with 8 bases lining up with TRBD1. V lost 1 base to trimming and J lost 2 bases; unmatched junction nucleotides: 7. This CDR3 contains 16 residues. From germline, CDR1 is SEHNR and CDR2 FQNEAQ (reference sequence). CDR3 bases: TGTGCCAGCAGCTTAGTGTTGGCAGGGGGCCCCTACGAGCAGTACTTC. Amino acids: CASSLVLAGGPYEQYF.

This clonotype was observed a handful of times. This chain links TRBV18 with TRBJ1-5; D perhaps matches TRBD1 (6 bases). V dropped 3 bases and J dropped 3 bases, with 21 bases sitting between them. CDR1 and CDR2 from the germline V gene are KGHSH and LQKENI. This CDR3 contains 18 residues. CDR3 coding DNA: TGTGCCAGCTCACCCTGGAGAAACAGGGAGGAATTCAATCAGCCCCAGCATTTT. Translating it yields CASSPWRNREEFNQPQHF.

This clonotype was seen more than once but under ten times. The gene calls are TRBV6-5 and TRBJ2-5, with TRBD2 matching over 10 bases. The CDR3 is 16 residues long. Per germline, CDR1 MNHEY and CDR2 SVGAGI. Trimming cost V 5 bases and J 4 bases; bases outside gene matches: 10. The DNA for the CDR3 is TGTGCCAGCAGTCACCCTCAACTAGCGGGGATAGAGACCCAGTACTTC. It yields the protein CASSHPQLAGIETQYF.

The rearrangement joins TRBV2 to TRBJ2-2, with D possibly being TRBD1 (5 bases). Germline lookup yields CDR1 SNHLY and CDR2 FYNNEI. The CDR3 runs 11 residues. The CDR3 here is CQWGSTGELFF. CDR3 DNA sequence: TGTCAATGGGGCTCAACCGGGGAGCTGTTTTTT.

The chain combines TRBV6-5 with TRBJ1-2; D uncertain. V was trimmed by 6 bases and J by 3 bases, leaving 17 bases between them. This CDR3 region has 15 residues. Germline CDR1 MNHEY, CDR2 SVGAGI. The CDR3 region is CASRGRIGSHYGYTF. For the CDR3, the DNA is TGTGCCAGCAGAGGACGGATTGGGTCCCACTATGGCTACACCTTC.

This chain links TRBV7-3 with TRBJ2-1, with D maybe TRBD1 (6 bases). Trimming removed 5 bases from V and 2 bases from J, with 16 bases in between. The CDR3 runs 16 residues. Germline V gives CDR1 SGHTA, CDR2 FQGTGA. CDR3 protein: CASSNLDSSTYNEQFF. The CDR3 bases are TGTGCCAGCAGCAACCTGGACAGTTCGACCTACAATGAGCAGTTCTTC.

This clonotype has more than one count but fewer than ten. The V and J genes are TRBV12-3 or TRBV12-4 and TRBJ2-5; no clear D gene. The CDR3 is made up of 15 amino acids. Between the trimmed V and J ends, which lost 1 base and 2 bases, there was a span of 11 bases. The CDR3, as DNA: TGTGCCAGCAGTTTAGACCGGCACATACAAGAGACCCAGTACTTC. Amino acids: CASSLDRHIQETQYF.

The chain is built from TRBV5-6 and TRBJ1-1; a possible D gene is TRBD1 (5 bases). Germline V gene sequence: CDR1 SGHDT, CDR2 YYEEEE. The CDR3 runs 15 residues. V lost 3 bases to trimming and J lost 6 bases, with 18 bases between them. The CDR3 protein is CASSWGSGGSAEAFF. The DNA for the CDR3 is TGTGCCAGCAGCTGGGGGTCTGGGGGAAGCGCTGAAGCTTTCTTT.

A few counts support this clonotype. The chain employs TRBV23-1 and TRBJ2-7; TRBD2 matches 7 bases. TRBV23-1 is reported as an ORF; its role is uncertain. V gave up 1 base and J gave up 6 bases; unmatched junction bases: 9. This CDR3 comprises 15 residues. For the CDR3, the DNA is TGCGCCAGCAGTCAATGGGAGGGAGGGATTGGCGAGCAGTACTTC. It codes for CASSQWEGGIGEQYF.

This clonotype came up a few times. The chain recombines TRBV4-2 with TRBJ2-2, with 11 bases matching TRBD2. Germline CDR1 is LGHNA and CDR2 is YNFKEQ. V trimming: 4 bases; J trimming: 3 bases; junction bases outside the gene matches: 13. This CDR3 has 19 amino acids. CDR3 loop: CASSPNRGVLAGDTGELFF. The DNA for the CDR3 is TGTGCCAGCAGCCCCAACAGAGGGGTACTAGCGGGGGACACCGGGGAGCTGTTTTTT.

The chain links TRBV5-1 to TRBJ2-5; either TRBD1 or TRBD2 may fit D (5 bases each). Germline V lookup: CDR1 SGHRS, CDR2 YFSETQ. The CDR3 consists of 14 residues. Trimming removed 4 bases from V and 1 base from J, with 11 bases in between. The CDR3 spells CASSPPGTQETQYF. The CDR3 DNA is TGCGCCAGCAGCCCTCCAGGGACCCAAGAGACCCAGTACTTC.

This clonotype has a handful of counts. The chain employs TRBV6-4 and TRBJ2-1; D is uncertain. V lost 0 bases and J 7 bases, leaving 7 bases between the germline ends. This CDR3 is built from 13 residues. Germline CDR1 MRHNA, CDR2 SNTAGT. CDR3 in amino acids: CASSDSIGNEQFF. DNA for the CDR3: TGTGCCAGCAGTGACTCCATTGGGAATGAGCAGTTCTTC.

This clonotype was counted a few times. This chain connects TRBV27 to TRBJ2-7, with D tentatively TRBD1 (6 bases). Germline CDR1 MNHEY, CDR2 SMNVEV (reference sequence). V dropped 1 base and J dropped 6 bases, with 19 bases sitting between them. The CDR3 runs to 16 residues. CDR3 loop: CASSLFGTRAPSEQYF. The CDR3 DNA sequence: TGTGCCAGCAGTTTATTTGGGACAAGGGCCCCGTCCGAGCAGTACTTC.

This clonotype was seen many times. This sequence joins TRBV10-2 and TRBJ2-3; D not resolved. Trimming pared 5 bases from V and 4 bases from J, leaving 7 bases between. This CDR3 contains 12 residues. Germline V gene lookup returns CDR1 WSHSY and CDR2 SAAADI. CDR3 sequence reads: CASSTIPDTQYF. CDR3 in DNA: TGCGCCAGCAGTACGATTCCAGATACGCAGTATTTT.

This clonotype turned up a few times. The chain links TRBV5-6 to TRBJ2-1; the D gene is possibly TRBD1 (6 bases). The CDR3 has 13 residues. Trimming stripped 1 base from V and 6 bases from J, with 8 bases between. Germline V gene lookup returns CDR1 SGHDT and CDR2 YYEEEE. The CDR3 DNA reads as TGTGCCAGCAGCTTGCAGGGGTCCAATGAGCAGTTCTTC. Protein sequence: CASSLQGSNEQFF. The full variable domain, rest sourced from reference TRBV5-6 and TRBJ2-1, is DAGVTQSPTHLIKTRGQQVTLRCSPKSGHDTVSWYQQALGQGPQFIFQYYEEEERQRGNFPDRFSGHQFPNYSSELNVNALLLGDSALYLCASSLQGSNEQFFGPGTRLTVL.

This clonotype has more than one count but fewer than ten. The rearrangement joins TRBV20-1 to TRBJ1-5; the match to TRBD1 covers 7 bases. This CDR3 has 15 residues. J lost 5 bases, V lost 6 bases, and 13 bases had no gene match. CDR1 is DFQATT, CDR2 SNEGSKA, per germline (reference sequence). In DNA form, the CDR3 reads TGCAGTGCACCGACTTCCGGGACAGATTATCAGCCCCAGCATTTT. It specifies CSAPTSGTDYQPQHF.